This T cell receptor beta chain comes out of a study of T cells in Graves' hyperthyroidism and ophthalmopathy. CDR1 is SGHRS and CDR2 is YFSETQ in the germline V gene. This CDR3 region has 16 residues. V lost 3 bases and J lost 0, with 15 bases in between. The investigators amplified TCR beta CDR3 regions from RNA transcripts. The study used the HTBI primer set for a first-round RT-PCR of the TCR CDR3. TCRdb ran MiXCR on the multiplex PCR reads and lists one entry per CDR3 protein. The data contain 500,000 to 600,000 distinct CDR3 sequences, over 15% of them singletons. This clonotype has a handful of counts.

V is TRBV5-1 and J is TRBJ1-1; weak D call: TRBD1 (6 bases). The clonotype comes from a woman aged 18-30 years with Graves' hyperthyroidism. Sequencing was done on a sample of blood. DNA of the CDR3: TGCGCCAGCAGCTCTGGGCAGGGGAACATGAACACTGAAGCTTTCTTT. Its protein is CASSSGQGNMNTEAFF.